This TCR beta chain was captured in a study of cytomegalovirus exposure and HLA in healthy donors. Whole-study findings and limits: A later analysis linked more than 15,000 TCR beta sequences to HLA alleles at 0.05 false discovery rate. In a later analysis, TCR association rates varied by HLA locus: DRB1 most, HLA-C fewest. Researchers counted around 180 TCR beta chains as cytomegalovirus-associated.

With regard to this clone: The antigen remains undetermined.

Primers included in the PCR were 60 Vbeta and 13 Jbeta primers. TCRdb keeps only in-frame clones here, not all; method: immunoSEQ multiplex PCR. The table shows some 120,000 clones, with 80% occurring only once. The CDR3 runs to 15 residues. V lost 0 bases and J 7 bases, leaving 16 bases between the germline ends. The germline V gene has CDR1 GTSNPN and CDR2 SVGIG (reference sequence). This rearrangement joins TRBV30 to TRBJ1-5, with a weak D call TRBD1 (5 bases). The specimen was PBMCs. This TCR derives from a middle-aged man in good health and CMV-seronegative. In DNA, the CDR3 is TGTGCCTGGAGTGTCGGAGGGGAAGGAGGACAGCCCCAGCATTTT. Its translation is CAWSVGGEGGQPQHF.